This is a list of T cell receptor beta chains from one sample in a study of T cell repertoires in cytomegalovirus infection. TCRdb processed the reads anew with MiXCR; each CDR3 protein has one entry. The table lists 200,000 to 300,000 distinct CDR3 sequences, 9.1% of them singletons. The sample was PBMCs. The receptors originated from a human donor in good health (CMV status not recorded). Some clones in this sample may be carry-over from other donors' samples. CDR3s include the opening cysteine and the closing phenylalanine or tryptophan. Fields, in order: D gene, V gene, J gene, clone size, CDR3 protein, CDR3 DNA. The D gene is left open where the match is weak. Not every row has a clone size; where given, it reads once, few, many or a size class.

d_gene: .
v_gene: TRBV25-1
j_gene: TRBJ1-1
abundance: few
CDR3aa: CASSESTNTEAFF
CDR3nt: TGTGCCAGCAGTGAATCTACGAACACTGAAGCTTTCTTT

d_gene: .
v_gene: TRBV6-5
j_gene: TRBJ1-6
abundance: few
CDR3aa: CASSWGPPGEYNSPLHF
CDR3nt: TGTGCCAGCAGTTGGGGACCGCCAGGAGAATATAATTCACCCCTCCACTTT

d_gene: .
v_gene: TRBV7-6
j_gene: TRBJ2-7
abundance: many
CDR3aa: CASSSDMNYEQYF
CDR3nt: TGTGCCAGCAGCTCAGACATGAACTACGAGCAGTACTTC

d_gene: .
v_gene: TRBV7-2
j_gene: TRBJ2-3
abundance: many
CDR3aa: CASSPLVVSTDTQYF
CDR3nt: TGTGCCAGCAGCCCTTTAGTGGTTAGCACAGATACGCAGTATTTT

d_gene: .
v_gene: TRBV29-1
j_gene: TRBJ1-3
abundance: many
CDR3aa: CSVKEWGSGNTIYF
CDR3nt: TGCAGCGTCAAAGAATGGGGATCTGGAAACACCATATATTTT

d_gene: .
v_gene: TRBV7-2
j_gene: TRBJ1-1
abundance: many
CDR3aa: CASSLGAHTEAFF
CDR3nt: TGTGCCAGCAGCTTAGGGGCGCACACTGAAGCTTTCTTT

d_gene: .
v_gene: TRBV9
j_gene: TRBJ2-3
abundance: .
CDR3aa: CASTPGQAADTQYF
CDR3nt: TGTGCCAGCACTCCGGGACAAGCCGCAGATACGCAGTATTTT

d_gene: .
v_gene: TRBV15
j_gene: TRBJ1-4
abundance: few
CDR3aa: CATSSGARANNEKLFF
CDR3nt: TGTGCCACCAGCAGTGGAGCCAGGGCAAACAATGAAAAACTGTTTTTT

d_gene: .
v_gene: TRBV15
j_gene: TRBJ1-2
abundance: few
CDR3aa: CATSRKPTGHRAEGYTF
CDR3nt: TGTGCCACCAGCAGAAAACCCACCGGCCACCGGGCTGAAGGCTACACCTTC

d_gene: TRBD1
v_gene: TRBV20-1
j_gene: TRBJ1-6
abundance: many
CDR3aa: CSARDRGVPYNSPLHF
CDR3nt: TGCAGTGCTAGGGACAGGGGTGTGCCCTATAATTCACCCCTCCACTTT

d_gene: .
v_gene: TRBV6-5
j_gene: TRBJ1-1
abundance: many
CDR3aa: CASSYAGLNTEAFF
CDR3nt: TGTGCCAGCAGTTACGCCGGATTGAACACTGAAGCTTTCTTT

d_gene: .
v_gene: TRBV7-2
j_gene: TRBJ1-1
abundance: many
CDR3aa: CASSLQGLNTEAFF
CDR3nt: TGTGCCAGCAGCTTACAGGGGCTGAACACTGAAGCTTTCTTT

d_gene: TRBD2
v_gene: TRBV28
j_gene: TRBJ2-3
abundance: many
CDR3aa: CASSSGAGTSSTDTQYF
CDR3nt: TGTGCCAGCAGTTCAGGGGCCGGGACTAGCAGCACAGATACGCAGTATTTT

d_gene: TRBD1
v_gene: TRBV7-2
j_gene: TRBJ1-3
abundance: many
CDR3aa: CASRGQGLPSGNTIYF
CDR3nt: TGTGCCAGCAGGGGACAGGGCCTACCTTCTGGAAACACCATATATTTT

d_gene: .
v_gene: TRBV7-8
j_gene: TRBJ2-7
abundance: .
CDR3aa: CASSLGISEGQYEQYF
CDR3nt: TGTGCCAGCAGCTTAGGGATCAGTGAGGGGCAATACGAGCAGTACTTC

d_gene: .
v_gene: TRBV28
j_gene: TRBJ2-3
abundance: .
CDR3aa: CASSSGGLQNTQYF
CDR3nt: TGTGCCAGCAGTTCGGGGGGCCTTCAAAATACGCAGTATTTT

d_gene: TRBD2
v_gene: TRBV7-8
j_gene: TRBJ2-7
abundance: .
CDR3aa: CASSYRGGPSGRTYEQYF
CDR3nt: TGTGCCAGCAGCTACCGAGGGGGCCCTAGCGGGAGAACCTACGAGCAGTACTTC

d_gene: TRBD2
v_gene: TRBV7-2
j_gene: TRBJ2-3
abundance: many
CDR3aa: CASSQNPGLAGRDTQYF
CDR3nt: TGTGCCAGCAGCCAAAATCCGGGACTAGCGGGACGGGATACGCAGTATTTT